This entry lists 8 T cell receptor beta chains sequenced from one sample in a study of CXCR3-negative and CXCR3-positive naive CD8 T cells. General observations from the study: Relative to CXCR3-negative naive cells, CXCR3-positive naive cells had more hydrophobic TRB CDR3s.

No antigens are known for them. TRB cDNA libraries were made by UMI-labeled 5' RACE. Following a re-call of the 5' RACE reads, TCRdb has one entry per CDR3 protein and lacks DNA. Seen in this sample are around 160,000 distinct CDR3 sequences; the ten most common clones hold approximately 0.28%. Sequencing was carried out using naive CXCR3+ CD8+ T cells from blood. Subset reported: CD45RO-CCR7+CD27+CD95- naive CD8+ T cells expressing CXCR3 (TNR3+). These receptor sequences come from a human donor in good health. Some clones in this sample may be carry-over from other donors' samples.

The genes are TRBV29-1 and TRBJ2-7; TCRdb gives TRBD1 as the D gene, but with no DNA this cannot be confirmed. The germline CDR1 and CDR2 sequences are SQVTM and ANQGSEA. The length of the CDR3 is 13 residues. CDR3 loop: CSVGPLLSDEQYF.

The chain is built from TRBV20-1 and TRBJ2-1; as DNA is missing, the TRBD1 call by TCRdb cannot be tested. CDR3 length: 15 residues. The V gene's germline CDR1 is DFQATT and CDR2 SNEGSKA (reference sequence). The CDR3 is CSAARDLTLYNEQFF.

This chain links TRBV20-1 with TRBJ1-5; no DNA is available, so the TRBD1 call from TCRdb remains unchecked. Germline values: CDR1 DFQATT, CDR2 SNEGSKA (reference sequence). The CDR3 covers 13 residues. The CDR3 loop is CSAQTGISQPQHF.

The CDR3 protein is CASSTWGERYYEQYF. The chain uses TRBV12-3 or TRBV12-4 and TRBJ2-7; TCRdb indicates TRBD1, and absent DNA this call remains unverified. This CDR3 region has 15 residues.

The chain joins TRBV5-1 to TRBJ2-1; checking the TCRdb D call of TRBD2 is not possible without DNA. This CDR3 has 18 amino acids. The germline V gene encodes CDR1 SGHRS and CDR2 YFSETQ. CDR3 region: CASSPYLTSASSYNEQFF.

This chain uses TRBV12-3 or TRBV12-4 with TRBJ2-2. The CDR3 sequence is 13 residues long. The CDR3 loop is CASSLAVSGELFF.

The chain carries TRBV29-1 and TRBJ2-7; lacking DNA, the TRBD1 call made by TCRdb goes unchecked. This CDR3 comprises 14 residues. Germline CDR1 is SQVTM and CDR2 is ANQGSEA. CDR3 residues: CSVAGTSSSYEQYF.

V gene TRBV7-9 combines with J gene TRBJ2-1; TCRdb's D call, TRBD2, is unchecked because there is no DNA. The CDR3 covers 15 residues. Germline-derived CDR1 and CDR2 are SEHNR and FQNEAQ (reference sequence). CDR3 loop: CAVRDPASSYNEQFF.